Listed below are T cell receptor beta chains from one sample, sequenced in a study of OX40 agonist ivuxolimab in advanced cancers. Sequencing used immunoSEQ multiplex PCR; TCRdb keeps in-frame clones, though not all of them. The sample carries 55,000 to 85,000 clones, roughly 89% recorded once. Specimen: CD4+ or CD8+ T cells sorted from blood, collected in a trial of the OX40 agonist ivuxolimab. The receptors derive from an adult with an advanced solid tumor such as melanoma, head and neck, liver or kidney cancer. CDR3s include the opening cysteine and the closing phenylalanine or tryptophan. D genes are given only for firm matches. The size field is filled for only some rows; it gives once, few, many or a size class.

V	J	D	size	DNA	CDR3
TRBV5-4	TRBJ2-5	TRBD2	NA	TGTGCCAGCAGCTTGGGCGGGGGGTTTCAAGAGACCCAGTACTTC	CASSLGGGFQETQYF
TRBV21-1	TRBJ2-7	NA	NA	TGTGCCAGCGGAGACCACAGGGGGCAGAACGAGCAGTACTTC	CASGDHRGQNEQYF
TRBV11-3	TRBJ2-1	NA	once	TGTGCCAGCAGCGCCGGGGACAACCCCTACAATGAGCAGTTCTTC	CASSAGDNPYNEQFF
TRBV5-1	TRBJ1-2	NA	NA	TGCGCCAGCAGCTTGCAGGGCCGCTACACCTTC	CASSLQGRYTF
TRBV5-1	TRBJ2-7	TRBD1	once	TGCGCCAGTACCCCCGGGACAGGCTCCTACGAGCAGTACTTC	CASTPGTGSYEQYF
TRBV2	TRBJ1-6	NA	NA	TGTGCCAGCAGGGAATCCGGGCTTAGGGATTCACCCCTCCACTTT	CASRESGLRDSPLHF
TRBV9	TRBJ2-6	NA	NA	TGTGCCAGCAGTGTAGCCCGGGGTTTATTCTCTGGGGCCAACGTCCTGACTTTC	CASSVARGLFSGANVLTF
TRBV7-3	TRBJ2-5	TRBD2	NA	TGTGCCAGCAGCTCCTTACTCGGGGGGGAGACCCAGTACTTC	CASSSLLGGETQYF
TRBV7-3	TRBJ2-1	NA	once	TGTGCCAGCAGCTTAAGCGGGGCCTCCTACAATGAGCAGTTCTTC	CASSLSGASYNEQFF
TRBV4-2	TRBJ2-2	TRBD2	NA	TGTGCCAGCAGCCAAGACCAGCGGGGTGGGGGCGGGGAGCTGTTTTTT	CASSQDQRGGGGELFF
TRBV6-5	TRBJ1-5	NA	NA	TGTGCCAGCAGTCCGGGAGGGGATCAGCCCCAGCATTTT	CASSPGGDQPQHF
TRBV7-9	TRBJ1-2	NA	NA	TGTGCCAGCAGCTTAGACCGCGCCACCCATGGCTACACCTTC	CASSLDRATHGYTF
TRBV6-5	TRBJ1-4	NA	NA	TGTGCCAGCAGCCCCCTGATTAATGAAAAACTGTTTTTT	CASSPLINEKLFF
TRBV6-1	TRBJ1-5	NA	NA	TGTGCCAGCAGTGCTGTACGGGGAAATCAGCCCCAGCATTTT	CASSAVRGNQPQHF
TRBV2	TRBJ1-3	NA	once	TGTGCCAGCAGTGAGAGCTCTGGAAACACCATATATTTT	CASSESSGNTIYF
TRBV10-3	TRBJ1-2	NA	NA	TGTGCCAGCAGTGAAGTCGGCAGGGTGGGAGATGGCTACACCTTC	CASSEVGRVGDGYTF
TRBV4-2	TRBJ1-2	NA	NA	TGTGCCAGCAGCCACGTTTCCGACTCAAACTATGGCTACACCTTC	CASSHVSDSNYGYTF
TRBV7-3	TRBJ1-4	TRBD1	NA	TGTGCCAGCAGCCTTAGGGGGACAGGGTGTAATGAAAAACTGTTTTTT	CASSLRGTGCNEKLFF
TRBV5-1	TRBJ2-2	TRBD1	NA	TGCGCCAGCAGCTCGACCGGGACAGGGGGAACCGGGGAGCTGTTTTTT	CASSSTGTGGTGELFF
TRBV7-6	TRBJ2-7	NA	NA	TGTGCCAGCAAAGGACGGGGGCCTATGACCGAGCAGTACTTC	CASKGRGPMTEQYF
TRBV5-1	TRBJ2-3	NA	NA	TGCGCCAGCAGCTTGTCGAGGAGAAGCACAGATACGCAGTATTTT	CASSLSRRSTDTQYF
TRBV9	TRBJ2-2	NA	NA	TGTGCCAGCAGCGTAGTCAGTTCGAACACCGGGGAGCTGTTTTTT	CASSVVSSNTGELFF
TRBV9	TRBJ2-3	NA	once	TGTGCCAGCAGCGTCGGGGGGCGCGGGATTACAGATACGCAGTATTTT	CASSVGGRGITDTQYF
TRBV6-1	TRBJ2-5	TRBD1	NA	TGTGCCAGCAGATGGGGACAGGGGCAAGAGACCCAGTACTTC	CASRWGQGQETQYF
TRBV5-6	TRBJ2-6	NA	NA	TGTGCCAGCAGCAGGACACGAGCCCTGACTTTC	CASSRTRALTF
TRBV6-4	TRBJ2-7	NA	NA	TGTGCCAGCAGTCCTACACAGGGGGGGATTGGCGAGCAGTACTTC	CASSPTQGGIGEQYF
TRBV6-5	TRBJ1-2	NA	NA	TGTGCCAGCAGTCCTGGGGCAGACTATGGCTACACCTTC	CASSPGADYGYTF
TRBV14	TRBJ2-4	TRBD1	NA	TGTGCCAGCAGCCGACGACAGGGGTCCGGGTACATTCAGTACTTC	CASSRRQGSGYIQYF
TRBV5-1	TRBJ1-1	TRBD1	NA	TGCGCCAGCAGCTCCACGGCGGGGACAGCCGACACTGAAGCTTTCTTT	CASSSTAGTADTEAFF
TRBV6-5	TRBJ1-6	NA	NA	TGTGCCAGCAGTTATGATCAGGGGAGGAATAATTCACCCCTCCACTTT	CASSYDQGRNNSPLHF
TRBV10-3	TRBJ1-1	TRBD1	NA	TGTGCCATCAGTGATCTCCCCACAGGGGAGGGCACTGAAGCTTTCTTT	CAISDLPTGEGTEAFF